This passage covers 3 T cell receptor beta chains from one sample sequenced in a study of identical twins. TCRdb re-analysed the 5' RACE reads in MiXCR, keeping a single row per CDR3 protein. This sample carries under 250,000 distinct CDR3 sequences, 9.4% of them seen once, and the ten largest clones take 4% to 6%. Sequencing was done on a sample of memory (CD45RO+) T cells sorted from blood. These receptors were taken from a woman aged 18 to 35 in good health.

In its sample, this clonotype was seen many times. This sequence joins TRBV6-1 and TRBJ1-5; no definite D call. This CDR3 has 13 residues. The V gene lost 5 bases and the J gene lost 7 bases, with 12 bases spanning the gap. Germline CDR1 reads MNHNS; CDR2 reads SASEGT. CDR3 in DNA: TGTGCCAGCAGTCTCGTAAAATACCAGCCCCAGCATTTT. It translates to CASSLVKYQPQHF.

This clonotype came up many times. CDR3 nucleotides: TGTGCCAGCGGGTTAAGACAGTCGGGCTACAATGAGCAGTTCTTC. It specifies CASGLRQSGYNEQFF. The rearrangement links TRBV12-3 or TRBV12-4 to TRBJ2-1, with D possibly being TRBD1 (5 bases). This CDR3 region has 15 residues. V was cut by 8 bases and J by 3 bases, with 17 bases left in between.

As DNA, the CDR3 is TGTGCCAGCTCACTCCGGGTGGGATACCGGACTAGCGGGGTCTCCTACGAGCAGTACTTC. Translation gives CASSLRVGYRTSGVSYEQYF. The J gene is TRBJ2-7, the V gene TRBV18, with 12 bases lining up with TRBD2. V shed 4 bases, J shed 0 bases, and the junction held 16 bases outside the gene matches. Per the germline V gene, CDR1 is KGHSH and CDR2 is LQKENI. This CDR3 is built from 20 residues. The full variable domain, with the rest looked up from reference TRBV18 and TRBJ2-7, is NAGVMQNPRHLVRRRGQEARLRCSPMKGHSHVYWYRQLPEEGLKFMVYLQKENIIDESGMPKERFSAEFPKEGPSILRIQQVVRGDSAAYFCASSLRVGYRTSGVSYEQYFGPGTRLTVT.